The subject of this entry is one T cell receptor beta chain. The antigen is not known. Unique molecular identifiers were incorporated into the prepared TCRbeta library. TCRdb analysed the PCR reads with MiXCR anew, one entry per CDR3 protein. The sample includes 300,000 to 400,000 distinct CDR3 sequences, 15% to 20% of them seen just once. The length of the CDR3 is 15 residues. J lost 6 bases, V lost 0 bases, and 8 bases had no gene match. Germline CDR1 and CDR2: SGHRS and YFSETQ. The data originate from a study of T-cell reconstitution after alpha-beta-depleted transplantation in children. Study results and limitations: By one year post-transplant, T-cell counts and diversity largely arose from T cells that were newly produced. Alpha-beta T cells about two months after transplant reportedly derived from several hundred expanded graft clones. Diversity of TCRbeta at day 60 was high in some patients, arising from surviving recipient T cells and thymic progenitors.

Sequenced here: PBMCs, mostly from graft donor cells, sampled 360 days after TCRalphabeta/CD19-depleted stem cell transplant. The receptor was isolated from a male patient between 2 and 9 years old who had a stem cell transplant for acute lymphoblastic leukemia, so the T cells may come from the graft donor. The chain recombines TRBV5-1 with TRBJ1-1; 7 bases fit TRBD1. The CDR3 spells CASSLEAGGSSEAFF. The CDR3 DNA reads TGCGCCAGCAGCTTGGAGGCAGGGGGGTCTTCTGAAGCTTTCTTT.